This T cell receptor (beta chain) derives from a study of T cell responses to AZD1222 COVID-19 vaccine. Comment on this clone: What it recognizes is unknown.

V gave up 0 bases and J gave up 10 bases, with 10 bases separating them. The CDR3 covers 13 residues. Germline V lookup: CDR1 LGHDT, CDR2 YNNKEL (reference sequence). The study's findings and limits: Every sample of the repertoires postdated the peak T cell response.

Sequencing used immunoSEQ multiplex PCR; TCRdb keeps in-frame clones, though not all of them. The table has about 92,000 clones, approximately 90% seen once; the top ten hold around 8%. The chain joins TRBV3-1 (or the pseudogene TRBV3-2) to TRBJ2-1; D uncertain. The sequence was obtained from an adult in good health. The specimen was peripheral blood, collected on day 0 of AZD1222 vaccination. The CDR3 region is CASSQDHPGEQFF. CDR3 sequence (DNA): TGTGCCAGCAGCCAAGATCATCCCGGGGAGCAGTTCTTC.